Listed here are 17 T cell receptor beta chains from one sample, sequenced in a study of blood T cells in healthy people across ages. Using a J-beta primer mix together with a sample-barcoded 5' primer, a second PCR was run for roughly 7 to 12 cycles. Using its own MiXCR run on the 5' RACE reads, TCRdb lists one record per CDR3 protein. The sample consists of hundreds of thousands of distinct CDR3 sequences, approximately 25% of them appearing once. This sample was also put to use in a study of T cells of mothers and their children.

The specimen was blood. Receptors originate from a boy younger than 18 in good health.

This clonotype occurred once. The gene calls are TRBV20-1 and TRBJ2-7, with D hard to call. The end of the DNA is better explained by TRBJ2-1, so the J call may be wrong. Germline V CDR1 and CDR2: DFQATT, SNEGSKA (reference sequence). This CDR3 region has 12 residues. CDR3 region: CSARDLGNEQFF. In nucleotides, the CDR3 is TGCAGTGCTAGAGATCTAGGGAATGAGCAGTTCTTC.

The rearrangement links TRBV29-1 to TRBJ2-2; the match to TRBD1 covers 12 bases. The length of the CDR3 is 14 residues. Germline-derived CDR1 and CDR2 are SQVTM and ANQGSEA. V shed 3 bases and J 7 bases; nucleotides not matched to a gene: 3. CDR3 loop: CSVEGQGAVGELFF. CDR3 in DNA: TGCAGCGTTGAGGGACAGGGGGCGGTCGGGGAGCTGTTTTTT.

This clonotype was seen only a few times. This chain links TRBV7-3 with TRBJ2-5; D is tentatively TRBD1 or TRBD2 (6 bases each). Germline V lookup: CDR1 SGHTA, CDR2 FQGTGA. V lost 5 bases, J lost 4 bases, and 14 bases lay in between. The CDR3 has 14 amino acids. For the CDR3, the DNA is TGTGCCAGCAGCCCGTCGGGGGCAGGAGAGACCCAGTACTTC. Protein sequence: CASSPSGAGETQYF.

This clonotype was detected a few times. The J gene is TRBJ1-1, the V gene TRBV19; D gene uncertain. V dropped 4 bases and J dropped 4 bases, with 13 bases sitting between them. This CDR3 has 14 residues. Germline V lookup: CDR1 LNHDA, CDR2 SQIVND (reference sequence). CDR3 in DNA: TGTGCCAGTAGTAGCGATATATCTCTCACTGAAGCTTTCTTT. Its protein is CASSSDISLTEAFF.

This clonotype was seen only a few times. The rearrangement joins TRBV4-2 to TRBJ2-1, with TRBD2 as a possible D gene (6 bases). The germline CDR1 and CDR2 sequences are LGHNA and YNFKEQ. Trimming removed 7 bases at V and 5 bases at J, with 21 bases between. There are 16 residues in the CDR3. The CDR3 bases are TGTGCCAGCAAACCGTCCGCCCAGCGGGCTCACAATGAGCAGTTCTTC. Amino acids: CASKPSAQRAHNEQFF.

The chain employs TRBV6-6 and TRBJ1-3; D is possibly TRBD1 (6 bases). V lost 5 bases and J lost 6, with 14 bases in between. CDR1 is MNHNY, CDR2 SVGAGI, per germline (reference sequence). The CDR3 runs to 14 residues. The CDR3 reads CASSGPQGQNTIYF. Here the CDR3 DNA reads TGTGCCAGCAGTGGCCCACAGGGACAAAACACCATATATTTT.

This clonotype was seen a few times. This rearrangement joins TRBV7-2 to TRBJ2-7, with no clear D. Trimming cost V 4 bases and J 1 base, with 11 bases left between them. Germline values: CDR1 SGHTA, CDR2 FQGNSA. The CDR3 sequence is 14 residues long. CDR3 loop: CASSYDIGSYEQYF. In DNA form, the CDR3 reads TGTGCCAGCAGCTACGACATCGGATCCTACGAGCAGTACTTC.

The chain combines TRBV7-2 with TRBJ2-5; D gene unclear. With the DNA end fitting TRBJ2-7 better, the J assignment may be wrong. Looked up from germline, CDR1 is SGHTA and CDR2 is FQGNSA. This CDR3 spans 13 amino acids. The CDR3 nucleotides read TGTGCCAGCAGCCCACCGGAAGGCTACGAGCAGTACTTC. Protein product: CASSPPEGYEQYF.

The chain has TRBV5-1 and TRBJ1-2, with D uncertain. CDR3 length equals 12 residues. Germline CDR1 SGHRS, CDR2 YFSETQ. V was pared by 3 bases and J by 6 bases, with 9 bases between. CDR3 in DNA: TGCGCCAGCAGCTCCGGACTCCATGGCTACACCTTC. This translates into CASSSGLHGYTF.

At least ten counts were recorded for this clonotype. The chain joins TRBV5-6 to TRBJ2-7; 8 bases map to TRBD1. The J segment lost 5 bases and the V segment lost 2 bases, leaving 9 bases of the junction unmatched. Per the germline V gene, CDR1 is SGHDT and CDR2 is YYEEEE. The CDR3 is 15 residues long. DNA for the CDR3: TGTGCCAGCAGCTTTGTTGGACAGGGTTTCGACGAGCAGTACTTC. This codes for CASSFVGQGFDEQYF.

The J gene is TRBJ2-2, the V gene TRBV12-3 or TRBV12-4; 7 bases map to TRBD1. CDR3 size: 15 residues. The V and J ends lost 7 bases and 0 bases, in that order; junction bases with no gene match: 5. CDR3 bases: TGTGCCAGCAAACAAGGGGGCTCGAACACCGGGGAGCTGTTTTTT. It yields the protein CASKQGGSNTGELFF.

This clonotype occurred a few times. The rearrangement uses TRBV6-5 and TRBJ1-1; the D gene is possibly TRBD1 (5 bases). Per the germline V gene, CDR1 is MNHEY and CDR2 is SVGAGI. The CDR3 extends over 14 amino acids. V shed 6 bases and J shed 1 base, with 12 bases lying between them. CDR3 sequence: CASSRQTWNTEAFF. In nucleotides, the CDR3 is TGTGCCAGCAGCAGACAGACTTGGAACACTGAAGCTTTCTTT.

This clonotype has just a few counts. V is TRBV7-8 and J is TRBJ2-5; 9 bases align to TRBD1. J gave up 0 bases and V 2 bases, and 4 bases lay outside the gene matches. The germline V gene encodes CDR1 SGHVS and CDR2 FQNEAQ. This CDR3 has 16 amino acids. In nucleotides, the CDR3 is TGTGCCAGCAGCTTATGGACAGGGGACAACCAAGAGACCCAGTACTTC. Encoded protein: CASSLWTGDNQETQYF.

This clonotype has more than one count but fewer than ten. The chain employs TRBV7-8 and TRBJ2-7; D perhaps matches TRBD1 (5 bases). Germline V gene data show CDR1 as SGHVS and CDR2 as FQNEAQ. The CDR3 sequence is 13 residues long. Trimming took off 6 bases at V and 8 bases at J, with 17 bases between the two ends. CDR3 protein: CASRLRAGPKQYF. The CDR3 coding sequence is TGTGCCAGCAGGTTAAGGGCAGGGCCGAAGCAGTACTTC.

The chain employs TRBV12-3 or TRBV12-4 and TRBJ1-1; D ambiguous. The CDR3 is 13 residues long. Trimming took 7 bases from V and 6 from J, leaving 15 bases between them. The CDR3 sequence is CASTISQAPEAFF. The CDR3 coding sequence is TGTGCCAGCACCATCAGCCAGGCCCCTGAAGCTTTCTTT.

This chain connects TRBV18 to TRBJ1-3, with D tentatively TRBD1 (6 bases). CDR3 length: 14 residues. CDR1 and CDR2 from the germline V gene are KGHSH and LQKENI. Trimming pared 5 bases from V and 0 bases from J, leaving 8 bases between. The CDR3 protein is CASSVDSSGNTIYF. CDR3 DNA: TGTGCCAGCTCAGTGGACAGCTCTGGAAACACCATATATTTT. Using reference TRBV18 and TRBJ1-3 for the parts outside the CDR3, the full variable domain is NAGVMQNPRHLVRRRGQEARLRCSPMKGHSHVYWYRQLPEEGLKFMVYLQKENIIDESGMPKERFSAEFPKEGPSILRIQQVVRGDSAAYFCASSVDSSGNTIYFGEGSWLTVV.

Only a few counts were recorded for this clonotype. V is TRBV6-2 or TRBV6-3 and J is TRBJ2-3; D is unclear. Per the germline V gene, CDR1 is MNHEY and CDR2 is SVGEGT. V lost 2 bases, J lost 4 bases, and 16 bases lay in between. There are 16 residues in the CDR3. The CDR3 sequence: CASSYMARNRADTQYF. As DNA, the CDR3 is TGTGCCAGCAGTTACATGGCCCGGAATCGGGCAGATACGCAGTATTTT.